These T cell receptor beta chains were read from a single sample in a study of Ad26.COV2.S vaccination and SARS-CoV-2 variants. Method: immunoSEQ multiplex PCR; TCRdb's copy keeps in-frame clones and lacks some. This table has fewer than 400,000 clones, about 88% appearing once. The sample here was peripheral blood, taken in a trial of Ad26.COV2.S vaccine versus placebo. The source of these receptors is a person aged 18-65 years who received the Ad26.COV2.S COVID-19 vaccine or a placebo. Each CDR3 is given with its conserved first and last residue. The D gene is left open where the match is weak. Part of the rows lack a size; the others show once, few, many or a class for expanded clones.

J gene	clone size	V gene	D gene	CDR3 DNA	CDR3 protein
TRBJ1-1	NA	TRBV9	NA	TGTGCCAGCAGCGTAGGGCGGGGGAACACTGAAGCTTTCTTT	CASSVGRGNTEAFF
TRBJ1-2	NA	TRBV7-8	NA	TGTGCCAGCAGCCGAGCGGGGGACCCGCCCTATGGCTACACCTTC	CASSRAGDPPYGYTF
TRBJ1-2	NA	TRBV3-1/TRBV3-2	TRBD1	TGTGCCAGCAGCCAAGGATGGACAGGGGAGGGCTATGGCTACACCTTC	CASSQGWTGEGYGYTF
TRBJ2-2	NA	TRBV21-1	NA	TGTGCCAGCAGCCAAGTGGAGTCCTACACCGGGGAGCTGTTTTTT	CASSQVESYTGELFF
TRBJ1-1	once	TRBV7-8	NA	TGTGCCAGCAGCATGGGGGTTACGAACACTGAAGCTTTCTTT	CASSMGVTNTEAFF
TRBJ1-6	NA	TRBV2	NA	TGTGCCAGCAAGCCGACCGGGCACTCCTATAATTCACCCCTCCACTTT	CASKPTGHSYNSPLHF
TRBJ2-7	NA	TRBV11-2	TRBD1	TGTGCCAGCAGCTTTTCTTGGGAAGGGACAGGGGCCTACGAGCAGTACTTC	CASSFSWEGTGAYEQYF
TRBJ1-1	NA	TRBV15	NA	TGTGCCACCAGCAGGGAGACAGGAGAAAACACTGAAGCTTTCTTT	CATSRETGENTEAFF
TRBJ2-5	once	TRBV5-1	TRBD1	TGCGCCAGCAGGCAGACAGGGGGCCTAGAGACCCAGTACTTC	CASRQTGGLETQYF
TRBJ2-5	NA	TRBV5-3	NA	TGTGCCAGAAGCTTGGAAGAGACCCAGTACTTC	CARSLEETQYF
TRBJ1-1	NA	TRBV2	NA	TGTGCCAGCAGTCGAAGGGCCGTACGAGGCACTGAAGCTTTCTTT	CASSRRAVRGTEAFF
TRBJ1-1	NA	TRBV7-2	NA	TGTGCCAGCAGCTTAGAGCAGGTCGGAATGAACACTGAAGCTTTCTTT	CASSLEQVGMNTEAFF
TRBJ2-3	once	TRBV5-8	NA	TGTGCCAGCAGCTTGGCCCCGACAGGTTTCACAGATACGCAGTATTTT	CASSLAPTGFTDTQYF
TRBJ1-1	NA	TRBV27	NA	TGTGCCAGCAGCCATGGTCAGGGCACTGAAGCTTTCTTT	CASSHGQGTEAFF
TRBJ2-7	NA	TRBV7-2	TRBD1	TGTGCCAGCAGCACACGACAGGGGTCTACCTACGAGCAGTACTTC	CASSTRQGSTYEQYF
TRBJ2-1	NA	TRBV10-3	NA	TGTGCCATCAGTGATAGTGGGGGCGAGCAGTTCTTC	CAISDSGGEQFF